This T cell receptor (beta chain) was identified during a study of blood T cell repertoires in COVID-19. Study as a whole: Italy, Spain and the United States were the sources of the convalescent and acute COVID-19 samples.

This CDR3 is 14 amino acids long. Germline V CDR1 and CDR2: SEHNR, FQNEAQ (reference sequence). V gave up 5 bases and J gave up 7 bases, with 14 bases separating them. Seattle patients were enrolled while actively infected and followed longitudinally. Assay: immunoSEQ multiplex PCR; the TCRdb copy retains only in-frame clones and omits some. The table records 60,000 to 70,000 clones, around 86% of them present only once. Sequenced input: peripheral blood. The chain recombines TRBV7-9 with TRBJ1-4, with D possibly being TRBD1 (6 bases). This clonotype originated in a man aged 35-49 years with COVID-19, enrolled during active disease. DNA of the CDR3: TGTGCCAGCAGCCACCGGGGGGCTCCTGAAAAACTGTTTTTT. Translating gives CASSHRGAPEKLFF. The whole variable domain, remainder taken from reference TRBV7-9 and TRBJ1-4, is DTGVSQNPRHKITKRGQNVTFRCDPISEHNRLYWYRQTLGQGPEFLTYFQNEAQLEKSRLLSDRFSAERPKGSFSTLEIQRTEQGDSAMYLCASSHRGAPEKLFFGSGTQLSVL.